This entry lists 30 T cell receptor beta chains sequenced from one sample in a study of T cells in Graves' hyperthyroidism and ophthalmopathy. From RNA transcripts, TCR beta CDR3 regions were amplified. During a first-round RT-PCR of the TCR CDR3, the HTBI primer set was used. Each CDR3 protein is one row after TCRdb ran MiXCR on the multiplex PCR reads. This sample has some 370,000 distinct CDR3 sequences; roughly an eighth occur once, and the top ten carry 28%. Sequenced material: blood. The receptors stem from a man aged 50-60 years with Graves' ophthalmopathy.

This clonotype appeared many times. The chain employs TRBV28 and TRBJ2-7, with 8 bases aligning to TRBD2. With V trimmed by 5 bases and J by 1 base, 13 bases remained unmatched. The CDR3 runs to 17 residues. Per the germline V gene, CDR1 is MDHEN and CDR2 is SYDVKM. The CDR3 here is CASSPPGGREASYEQYF. The DNA of the CDR3 is TGTGCCAGCAGTCCCCCGGGTGGGCGGGAGGCTTCCTACGAGCAGTACTTC.

The V call is TRBV30, the J call TRBJ2-7, with TRBD1 identical over 11 bases. The junction had 6 bases not matched to a gene; V was cut back by 7 bases and J by 4 bases. This CDR3 is built from 13 residues. In germline, CDR1 is GTSNPN, CDR2 SVGIG (reference sequence). The CDR3 sequence: CASWTGGNYEQYF. The CDR3 DNA reads as TGTGCCTCCTGGACAGGGGGCAATTACGAGCAGTACTTC.

This clonotype occurred many times. The chain uses TRBV2 and TRBJ1-1; 12 nucleotides match TRBD1. This CDR3 region has 18 residues. Unmatched junction bases numbered 17, after V lost 7 bases and J lost 5 bases. Germline V lookup: CDR1 SNHLY, CDR2 FYNNEI. DNA of the CDR3: TGTGCCAGCAAGCCGGGACAGGGGGCAGGCCGAGGTCGGACTGAAGCTTTCTTT. Its protein product is CASKPGQGAGRGRTEAFF.

This clonotype was recorded many times. The chain joins TRBV20-1 to TRBJ2-1; D may be TRBD2 (6 bases). Germline CDR1 and CDR2: DFQATT and SNEGSKA (reference sequence). CDR3 size: 15 residues. The V and J ends lost 2 bases and 4 bases respectively, with 15 bases between them. CDR3 residues: CSARLGLLSYNEQFF. The CDR3 DNA follows: TGCAGTGCTAGATTGGGACTCCTCTCGTACAATGAGCAGTTCTTC.

This rearrangement joins TRBV12-3 or TRBV12-4 to TRBJ1-2; tentatively, D is TRBD1 (6 bases). The CDR3 extends over 16 amino acids. Trimming removed 4 bases at V and 3 bases at J, with 18 bases between. This chain's CDR3 is CASSSRDTYDHYGYTF. The CDR3 DNA sequence: TGTGCCAGCAGTTCTAGGGACACCTACGACCACTATGGCTACACCTTC.

This clonotype was seen more than once but under ten times. This chain connects TRBV6-6 to TRBJ2-7; no reliable D call. The germline V and J ends were trimmed by 0 bases and 2 bases, with 8 bases remaining between them. CDR3 length equals 14 residues. Germline assignment: CDR1 MNHNY and CDR2 SVGAGI (reference sequence). The CDR3 DNA reads TGTGCCAGCAGTTACTCGGACGGTCCCTACGAGCAGTACTTC. Protein product: CASSYSDGPYEQYF.

This clonotype has only a few counts. The chain employs TRBV10-1 and TRBJ2-7, with 7 bases fitting TRBD1. After removal of 1 base from V and 4 bases from J, the junction contained 13 bases not matched to a gene. Germline V gives CDR1 WNHNN, CDR2 SYGVQD (reference sequence). The CDR3 totals 17 residues. CDR3 DNA: TGCGCCAGCAGTGAGTTCCCTTCGGCAGGGGGAAAATACGAGCAGTACTTC. It specifies CASSEFPSAGGKYEQYF.

In its sample, this clonotype was seen many times. This chain joins TRBV7-2 and TRBJ2-5; perhaps D is TRBD1 or TRBD2 (7 bases each). The germline CDR1 and CDR2 sequences are SGHTA and FQGNSA. V was trimmed by 5 bases and J by 7 bases, leaving 14 bases between them. The length of the CDR3 is 13 residues. CDR3 residues: CASSPGGDWTQYF. DNA of the CDR3: TGTGCCAGCAGCCCAGGGGGGGATTGGACCCAGTACTTC.

The genes are TRBV29-1 and TRBJ1-1; 11 nucleotides agree with TRBD1. Losses at the gene ends were 6 bases for V and 4 bases for J; bases not matched to a gene: 10. Germline CDR1 and CDR2: SQVTM and ANQGSEA. CDR3 length: 15 residues. Here the CDR3 reads CSVPAPGTGGTEAFF. The CDR3 DNA reads TGCAGCGTGCCGGCCCCCGGGACAGGGGGCACTGAAGCTTTCTTT.

This clonotype was recorded a few times. This chain links TRBV19 with TRBJ2-1; 10 positions agree with TRBD1. The CDR3 has 16 amino acids. V gave up 4 bases and J gave up 8 bases; unmatched junction bases: 11. Per the germline V gene, CDR1 is LNHDA and CDR2 is SQIVND (reference sequence). In nucleotides, the CDR3 is TGTGCCAGTAGTAAAGCCGGGGACAGGGGTTTTGATGAGCAGTTCTTC. This codes for CASSKAGDRGFDEQFF.

This clonotype showed up many times. The rearrangement joins TRBV30 to TRBJ2-3; D is unclear. CDR3 size: 12 residues. Trimming cost V 4 bases and J 2 bases, with 7 bases left between them. Germline lookup yields CDR1 GTSNPN and CDR2 SVGIG (reference sequence). The DNA of the CDR3 is TGTGCCTGGACCCATTCCACAGATACGCAGTATTTT. Translated, it gives CAWTHSTDTQYF.

This clonotype was seen only a few times. The chain uses TRBV27 and TRBJ2-5; 15 bases agree with TRBD2. After removal of 4 bases from V and 4 bases from J, the junction contained 10 bases not matched to a gene. The CDR3 loop spans 18 amino acids. Germline V gives CDR1 MNHEY, CDR2 SMNVEV (reference sequence). CDR3 loop: CASSSRGLAGGVVETQYF. DNA for the CDR3: TGTGCCAGCAGTTCTCGAGGACTAGCGGGAGGGGTTGTAGAGACCCAGTACTTC.

This clonotype was seen more than once but under ten times. The gene calls are TRBV19 and TRBJ1-5; no firm D call. Trimming stripped 2 bases from V and 2 bases from J, with 7 bases between. The germline CDR1 and CDR2 sequences are LNHDA and SQIVND (reference sequence). The CDR3 has 14 residues. CDR3 in amino acids: CASSIMRGNQPQHF. The DNA for the CDR3 is TGTGCCAGTAGTATAATGAGAGGCAATCAGCCCCAGCATTTT.

At least ten counts were recorded for this clonotype. V usage is TRBV27 and J usage is TRBJ2-7, with unresolved D. The CDR3 consists of 15 residues. Germline CDR1 is MNHEY and CDR2 is SMNVEV (reference sequence). The V end was cut by 4 bases, the J end by 0 bases, with 13 bases between. In DNA, the CDR3 is TGTGCCAGCAGTTCAAGTTCTTGGGGCTCCTACGAGCAGTACTTC. This translates into CASSSSSWGSYEQYF.

This clonotype has just a few counts. V is TRBV7-9 and J is TRBJ2-2, with 15 bases that match TRBD2. Trimming took 4 bases from V and 5 from J; bases not matched to a gene: 5. Germline-derived CDR1 and CDR2 are SEHNR and FQNEAQ (reference sequence). This CDR3 comprises 17 residues. The CDR3 bases are TGTGCCAGCAGCTCCCGGACTAGCGGGAGGGTAACCGGGGAGCTGTTTTTT. Protein product: CASSSRTSGRVTGELFF.

This clonotype turned up a few times. The chain couples TRBV15 to TRBJ2-1; 12 bases fit TRBD1. In germline, CDR1 is LNHNV, CDR2 YYDKDF (reference sequence). The CDR3 loop spans 15 amino acids. V shed 4 bases, J shed 7 bases, and the junction held 5 bases outside the gene matches. DNA for the CDR3: TGTGCCACCAGCACGGGGACAGGGGGCCGGAATGAGCAGTTCTTC. Protein sequence: CATSTGTGGRNEQFF.

This clonotype occurred a few times. The genes are TRBV12-3 or TRBV12-4 and TRBJ2-1; maybe TRBD1 (5 bases). Trimming left V 7 bases short and J 1 base short, with 11 bases between. The CDR3 runs to 14 residues. CDR3 coding DNA: TGTGCCAGCAAGTCGGCAGGGTCCTACAATGAGCAGTTCTTC. Its protein product is CASKSAGSYNEQFF.

In its sample, this clonotype was seen many times. V and J are TRBV15 and TRBJ1-5; D is undetermined. Germline CDR1 LNHNV, CDR2 YYDKDF (reference sequence). The CDR3 runs to 16 residues. V was shortened by 1 base and J by 6 bases, with 16 bases between the two germline ends. CDR3 in DNA: TGTGCCACCAGCAGAGGGGCCCTCAATCTTGGTCAGCCCCAGCATTTT. Protein: CATSRGALNLGQPQHF.

The chain uses TRBV20-1 and TRBJ2-7; TRBD2 agrees at 11 bases. This CDR3 region has 17 residues. The ends lost 6 bases at V and 3 bases at J; junction bases unmatched: 16. Per germline, CDR1 DFQATT and CDR2 SNEGSKA (reference sequence). The CDR3 reads CSAEGQGTSGSVYEQYF. The CDR3 DNA sequence: TGCAGTGCGGAGGGGCAGGGTACTAGCGGGAGTGTCTACGAGCAGTACTTC.

This chain joins TRBV28 and TRBJ1-5; D is undetermined. Between the trimmed V and J ends, which lost 3 bases and 0 bases, there was a span of 3 bases. Germline V lookup: CDR1 MDHEN, CDR2 SYDVKM. This CDR3 spans 13 amino acids. The CDR3 region has the DNA TGTGCCAGCAGTTTTCTTAGCAATCAGCCCCAGCATTTT. Protein sequence: CASSFLSNQPQHF.

This clonotype appeared many times. The chain couples TRBV3-1 to TRBJ1-6; unclear D gene. CDR1 and CDR2 from the germline V gene are LGHDT and YNNKEL (reference sequence). Trimming took 3 bases from V and 5 from J, leaving 8 bases between them. This CDR3 comprises 14 residues. CDR3: CASSHLRDNSPLHF. For the CDR3, the DNA is TGTGCCAGCAGCCATTTAAGAGATAATTCACCCCTCCACTTT. The full variable domain, its missing parts supplied by reference TRBV3-1 and TRBJ1-6, is DTAVSQTPKYLVTQMGNDKSIKCEQNLGHDTMYWYKQDSKKFLKIMFSYNNKELIINETVPNRFSPKSPDKAHLNLHINSLELGDSAVYFCASSHLRDNSPLHFGNGTRLTVT.

A note on this clonotype: Possible read error: a much larger clone is one base away. The chain links TRBV7-9 to TRBJ1-5; D is ambiguous. The CDR3 covers 13 residues. V lost 2 bases, J lost 6 bases, and 8 bases lay in between. Germline V CDR1 and CDR2: SEHNR, FQNEAQ (reference sequence). The CDR3 DNA reads TGTGCCAGCAGCTTACCTAGGTTTCAGCCCCAGCATTTT. It codes for CASSLPRFQPQHF.

The chain uses TRBV30 and TRBJ2-1; D may correspond to TRBD1 or TRBD2 (5 bases each). V shed 6 bases and J shed 4 bases, with 31 bases lying between them. The CDR3 length is 19 residues. Germline V gives CDR1 GTSNPN, CDR2 SVGIG (reference sequence). The CDR3 DNA reads as TGTGCCTGTAAAAACGCTTTTGGTCGATTCGGGGCGAAGTACAATGAGCAGTTCTTC. It translates to CACKNAFGRFGAKYNEQFF. Based on the CDR3 plus reference TRBV30 and TRBJ2-1, the full variable domain is SQTIHQWPATLVQPVGSPLSLECTVEGTSNPNLYWYRQAAGRGLQLLFYSVGIGQISSEVPQNLSASRPQDRQFILSSKKLLLSDSGFYLCACKNAFGRFGAKYNEQFFGPGTRLTVL.

This clonotype showed up many times. The chain combines TRBV7-9 with TRBJ1-1, with a possible D match to TRBD1 (6 bases). Germline V lookup: CDR1 SEHNR, CDR2 FQNEAQ (reference sequence). This CDR3 spans 14 amino acids. Between the trimmed V and J ends, which lost 5 bases and 1 base, there was a span of 11 bases. The CDR3 region is CASSTDRKNTEAFF. In DNA form, the CDR3 reads TGTGCCAGCAGCACCGACAGGAAGAACACTGAAGCTTTCTTT.

The V and J genes are TRBV9 and TRBJ1-2; tentatively, D is TRBD1 (5 bases). The V gene's germline CDR1 is SGDLS and CDR2 YYNGEE. The CDR3 extends over 13 amino acids. Trimming removed 6 bases from V and 0 bases from J, with 9 bases in between. The CDR3 DNA follows: TGTGCCAGCACTCTACAGGCTAACTATGGCTACACCTTC. Translation: CASTLQANYGYTF.

This clonotype was recorded a few times. This rearrangement joins TRBV6-1 to TRBJ1-3; TRBD1 aligns across 9 bases. Per the germline V gene, CDR1 is MNHNS and CDR2 is SASEGT. This CDR3 comprises 16 residues. V lost 6 bases, J lost 0 bases, and 6 bases stayed unmatched. This CDR3 reads CASRTGGSLSGNTIYF. The CDR3 region has the DNA TGTGCCAGCAGGACAGGGGGATCTCTCTCTGGAAACACCATATATTTT.

This clonotype occurred a few times. V is TRBV29-1 and J is TRBJ2-2; 7 bases are shared with TRBD1. V lost 5 bases to trimming and J lost 6 bases; unmatched junction nucleotides: 3. Germline V gene lookup returns CDR1 SQVTM and CDR2 ANQGSEA. CDR3 length: 12 amino acids. DNA of the CDR3: TGCAGCGTTAAGACAGGGCCCGGGGAGCTGTTTTTT. It codes for CSVKTGPGELFF.

This chain links TRBV2 with TRBJ2-5; 10 bases are shared with TRBD2. The ends lost 7 bases at V and 5 bases at J; junction bases unmatched: 10. There are 15 residues in the CDR3. CDR1 and CDR2 from the germline V gene are SNHLY and FYNNEI. DNA of the CDR3: TGTGCCAGCACACGACTAGCGGGTCCCCAGGAGACCCAGTACTTC. Translating it yields CASTRLAGPQETQYF. The complete variable domain, with remaining parts taken from reference TRBV2 and TRBJ2-5, reads EPEVTQTPSHQVTQMGQEVILRCVPISNHLYFYWYRQILGQKVEFLVSFYNNEISEKSEIFDDQFSVERPDGSNFTLKIRSTKLEDSAMYFCASTRLAGPQETQYFGPGTRLLVL.

With respect to this clonotype: It may be a read error: a sequence one base away is much more abundant. The chain carries TRBV24-1 and TRBJ2-5; TRBD1 matches 7 bases. The CDR3 is 16 residues long. V lost 5 bases and J lost 1; bases outside the gene matches: 9. Germline values: CDR1 KGHDR, CDR2 SFDVKD. This chain's CDR3 is CATSASDREIQETQYF. The CDR3, as DNA: TGTGCCACCAGTGCCTCTGACAGGGAAATCCAAGAGACCCAGTACTTC.

Many counts were recorded for this clonotype. J is TRBJ1-1 and V is TRBV5-1; D may be TRBD1 (5 bases). The V gene's germline CDR1 is SGHRS and CDR2 YFSETQ. V was shortened by 5 bases and J by 5 bases, with 16 bases between the two germline ends. The CDR3 has 14 amino acids. The CDR3 DNA is TGCGCCAGCAGTCAGACAGAATTGGGAACTGAAGCTTTCTTT. Residues: CASSQTELGTEAFF.